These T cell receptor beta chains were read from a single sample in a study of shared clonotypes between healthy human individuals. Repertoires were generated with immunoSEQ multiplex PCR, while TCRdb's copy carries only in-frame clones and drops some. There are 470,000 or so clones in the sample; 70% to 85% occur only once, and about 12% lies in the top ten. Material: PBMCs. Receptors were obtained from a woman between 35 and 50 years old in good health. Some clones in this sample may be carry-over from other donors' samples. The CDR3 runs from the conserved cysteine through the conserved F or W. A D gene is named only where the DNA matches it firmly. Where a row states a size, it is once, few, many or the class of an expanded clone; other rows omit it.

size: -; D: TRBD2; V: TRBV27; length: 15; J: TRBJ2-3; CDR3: CASSWAGGSRDTQYF; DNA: TGTGCCAGCAGTTGGGCGGGAGGGTCGAGAGATACGCAGTATTTT
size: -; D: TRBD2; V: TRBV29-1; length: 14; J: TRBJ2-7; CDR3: CSVGGGSGSYEQYF; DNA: TGCAGCGTTGGAGGCGGGAGTGGGTCCTACGAGCAGTACTTC
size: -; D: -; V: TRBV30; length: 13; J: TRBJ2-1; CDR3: CAWSVLGGNEQFF; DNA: TGTGCCTGGAGTGTACTGGGGGGCAATGAGCAGTTCTTC
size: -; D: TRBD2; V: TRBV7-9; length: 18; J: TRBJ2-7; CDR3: CASSLGSLELASSYEQYF; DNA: TGTGCCAGCAGCTTAGGGTCTTTGGAACTAGCGAGCTCCTACGAGCAGTACTTC
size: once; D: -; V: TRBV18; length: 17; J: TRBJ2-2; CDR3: CASARVLAAANTGELFF; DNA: TGTGCCAGCGCAAGGGTGCTAGCAGCAGCGAACACCGGGGAGCTGTTTTTT
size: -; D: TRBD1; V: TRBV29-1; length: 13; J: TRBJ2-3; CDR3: CSAARQGANTQYF; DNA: TGCAGCGCCGCACGACAGGGGGCAAATACGCAGTATTTT
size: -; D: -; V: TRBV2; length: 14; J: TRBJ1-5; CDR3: CASSGLGPGQPQHF; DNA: TGTGCCAGCAGTGGTCTGGGGCCAGGGCAGCCCCAGCATTTT
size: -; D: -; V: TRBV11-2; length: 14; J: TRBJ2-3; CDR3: CASTSKPSTDTQYF; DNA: TGTGCCAGCACCTCCAAACCGAGCACAGATACGCAGTATTTT
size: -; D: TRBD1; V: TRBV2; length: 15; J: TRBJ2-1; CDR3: CASSPGTGGWNEQFF; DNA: TGTGCCAGCAGCCCCGGGACAGGGGGCTGGAATGAGCAGTTCTTC
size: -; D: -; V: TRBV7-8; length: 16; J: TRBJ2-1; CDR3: CASSLVTKITMIGQFF; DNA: TGTGCCAGCAGCTTAGTCACGAAGATTACAATGATAGGGCAGTTCTTC
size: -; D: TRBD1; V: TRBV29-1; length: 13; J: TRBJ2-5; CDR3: CSVDGQGGETQYF; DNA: TGCAGCGTTGATGGACAGGGGGGTGAGACCCAGTACTTC
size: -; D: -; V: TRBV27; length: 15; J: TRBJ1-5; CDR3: CASGRGVGGNQPQHF; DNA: TGTGCCAGCGGACGCGGGGTGGGTGGCAATCAGCCCCAGCATTTT
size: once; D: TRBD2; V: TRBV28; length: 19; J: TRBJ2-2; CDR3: CASSPGRGGLAVRTGELFF; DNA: TGTGCCAGCAGTCCCGGCCGAGGGGGACTAGCGGTCCGCACCGGGGAGCTGTTTTTT
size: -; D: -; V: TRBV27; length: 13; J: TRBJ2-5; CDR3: CASGSLRRETQYF; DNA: TGTGCCAGCGGTTCGTTGCGCCGGGAGACCCAGTACTTC
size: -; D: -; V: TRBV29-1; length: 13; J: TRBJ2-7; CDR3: CSVDGAAPYEQYF; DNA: TGCAGCGTTGATGGGGCAGCCCCCTACGAGCAGTACTTC
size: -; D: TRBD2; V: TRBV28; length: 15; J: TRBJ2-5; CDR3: CASSFLGLAGETQYF; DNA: TGTGCCAGCAGTTTCCTCGGACTAGCCGGGGAGACCCAGTACTTC
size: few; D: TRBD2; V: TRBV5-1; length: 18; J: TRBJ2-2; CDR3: CASSLAGSGRAETGELFF; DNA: TGCGCCAGCAGCTTGGCTGGTAGCGGGAGGGCCGAAACCGGGGAGCTGTTTTTT
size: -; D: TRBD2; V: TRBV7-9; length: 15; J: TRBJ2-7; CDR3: CASSRTSGSSYEQYF; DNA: TGTGCCAGCAGTCGGACTAGCGGGAGCTCCTACGAGCAGTACTTC
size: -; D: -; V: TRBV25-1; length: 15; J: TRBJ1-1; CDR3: CASVPRSIMNTEAFF; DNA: TGTGCCAGCGTACCAAGAAGTATAATGAACACTGAAGCTTTCTTT
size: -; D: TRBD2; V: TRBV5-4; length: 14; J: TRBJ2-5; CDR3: CASSSIAGVETQYF; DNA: TGTGCCAGCAGCTCCATAGCGGGAGTAGAGACCCAGTACTTC
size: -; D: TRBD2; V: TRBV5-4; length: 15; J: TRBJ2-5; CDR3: CASSLVREGRETQYF; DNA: TGTGCCAGCAGCTTAGTACGGGAGGGCCGGGAGACCCAGTACTTC
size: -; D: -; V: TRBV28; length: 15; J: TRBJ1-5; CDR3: CASSPGRALDQPQHF; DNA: TGTGCCAGCAGTCCAGGGAGGGCCCTTGATCAGCCCCAGCATTTT
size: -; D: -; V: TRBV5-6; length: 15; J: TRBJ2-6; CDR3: CASSLGSAGANVLTF; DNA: TGTGCCAGCAGCCTTGGGTCGGCTGGGGCCAACGTCCTGACTTTC
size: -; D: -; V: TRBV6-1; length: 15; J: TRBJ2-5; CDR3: CASRGGGGRQETQYF; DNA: TGTGCCAGCAGAGGTGGGGGAGGAAGACAAGAGACCCAGTACTTC
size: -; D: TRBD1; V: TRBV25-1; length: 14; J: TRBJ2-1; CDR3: CASRGGTGNNEQFF; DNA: TGTGCCAGCAGGGGGGGGACAGGGAACAATGAGCAGTTCTTC
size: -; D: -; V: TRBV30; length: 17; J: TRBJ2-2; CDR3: CAWNAEHSGAPGGELFF; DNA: TGTGCCTGGAACGCAGAGCATAGCGGAGCCCCTGGAGGGGAGCTGTTTTTT
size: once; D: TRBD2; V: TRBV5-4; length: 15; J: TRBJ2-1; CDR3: CASSLTSGSYNEQFF; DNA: TGTGCCAGCAGCTTGACTAGCGGGAGTTACAATGAGCAGTTCTTC
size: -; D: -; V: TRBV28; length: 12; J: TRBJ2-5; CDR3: CASLGQQETQYF; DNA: TGTGCCAGCCTAGGACAGCAAGAGACCCAGTACTTC
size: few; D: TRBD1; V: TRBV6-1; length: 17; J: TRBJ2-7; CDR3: CASSEGTGQGKTFEQYF; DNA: TGTGCCAGCAGTGAAGGAACGGGACAGGGAAAGACGTTCGAGCAGTACTTC
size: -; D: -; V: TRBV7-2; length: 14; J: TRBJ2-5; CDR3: CASSLRSGQETQYF; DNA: TGTGCCAGCAGCTTAAGGAGCGGACAAGAGACCCAGTACTTC
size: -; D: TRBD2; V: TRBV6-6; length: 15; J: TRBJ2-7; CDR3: CASGGTSGSSYEQYF; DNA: TGTGCCAGCGGAGGAACTAGCGGGAGCTCCTACGAGCAGTACTTC
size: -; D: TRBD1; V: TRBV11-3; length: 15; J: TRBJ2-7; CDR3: CASSSGTGGFYEQYF; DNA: TGTGCCAGCAGCTCCGGGACAGGGGGCTTTTACGAGCAGTACTTC
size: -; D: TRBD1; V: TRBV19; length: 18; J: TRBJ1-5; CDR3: CASSIGGRGLGSNQPQHF; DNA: TGTGCCAGTAGTATTGGGGGCAGGGGGCTGGGCAGCAATCAGCCCCAGCATTTT
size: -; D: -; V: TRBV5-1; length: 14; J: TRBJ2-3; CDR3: CASSNQQNTDTQYF; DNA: TGCGCCAGCAGCAACCAACAAAACACAGATACGCAGTATTTT
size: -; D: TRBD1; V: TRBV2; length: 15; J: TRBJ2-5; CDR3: CASSEAGRGQETQYF; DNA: TGTGCCAGCAGTGAAGCGGGCAGGGGGCAAGAGACCCAGTACTTC
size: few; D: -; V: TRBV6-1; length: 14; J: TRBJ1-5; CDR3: CASRSAGPDQPQHF; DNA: TGTGCCAGCAGAAGTGCAGGGCCGGATCAGCCCCAGCATTTT
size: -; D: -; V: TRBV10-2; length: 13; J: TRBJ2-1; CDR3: CASSPPGSYEQFF; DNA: TGCGCCAGCAGTCCCCCGGGGAGCTATGAGCAGTTCTTC
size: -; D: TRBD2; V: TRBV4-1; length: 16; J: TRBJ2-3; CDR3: CASSQGTSGSTDTQYF; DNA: TGCGCCAGCAGCCAAGGGACTAGCGGTAGCACAGATACGCAGTATTTT
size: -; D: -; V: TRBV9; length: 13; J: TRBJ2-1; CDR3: CASSVVLDNEQFF; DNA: TGTGCCAGCAGCGTAGTCCTCGACAATGAGCAGTTCTTC
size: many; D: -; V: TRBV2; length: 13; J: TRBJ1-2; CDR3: CASSPTGTDGYTF; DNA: TGTGCCAGCAGTCCGACTGGGACGGATGGCTACACCTTC
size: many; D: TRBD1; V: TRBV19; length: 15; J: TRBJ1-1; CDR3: CASSKQGSMNTEAFF; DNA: TGTGCCAGTAGTAAACAGGGGTCCATGAACACTGAAGCTTTCTTT
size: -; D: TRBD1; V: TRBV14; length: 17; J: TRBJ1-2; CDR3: CASVSPGDRGLNYGYTF; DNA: TGTGCCAGCGTGTCTCCCGGCGACAGGGGACTAAATTATGGCTACACCTTC
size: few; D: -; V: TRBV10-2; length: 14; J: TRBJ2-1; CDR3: CASTRETSYNEQFF; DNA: TGCGCCAGCACGAGGGAAACCTCCTACAATGAGCAGTTCTTC
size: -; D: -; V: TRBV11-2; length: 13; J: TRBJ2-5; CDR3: CASSSISSGPQYF; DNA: TGTGCCAGCAGCTCCATCTCAAGCGGTCCCCAGTACTTC
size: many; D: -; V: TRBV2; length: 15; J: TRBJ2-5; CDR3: CASSETNIDQETQYF; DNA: TGTGCCAGCAGTGAGACCAATATAGACCAAGAGACCCAGTACTTC
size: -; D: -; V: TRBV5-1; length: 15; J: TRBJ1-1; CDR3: CASSLVSGTNTEAFF; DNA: TGCGCCAGCAGCTTGGTGTCCGGGACGAACACTGAAGCTTTCTTT
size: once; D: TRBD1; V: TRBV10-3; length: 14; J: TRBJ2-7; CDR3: CAISPGTGGDEQYF; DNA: TGTGCCATCAGTCCCGGGACAGGGGGCGACGAGCAGTACTTC
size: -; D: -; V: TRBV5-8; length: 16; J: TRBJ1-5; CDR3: CASSPRVLGSTGPQHF; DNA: TGTGCCAGCAGCCCCAGGGTCCTCGGTTCGACGGGACCCCAGCATTTT
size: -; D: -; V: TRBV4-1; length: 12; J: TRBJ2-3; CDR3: CASSHPTDTQYF; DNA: TGCGCCAGCAGCCACCCTACAGATACGCAGTATTTT
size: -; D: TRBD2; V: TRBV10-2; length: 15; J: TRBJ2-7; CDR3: CASSDSSGSSYEQYF; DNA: TGCGCCAGCAGTGATTCTAGCGGGAGCTCCTACGAGCAGTACTTC
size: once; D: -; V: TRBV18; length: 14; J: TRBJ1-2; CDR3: CASSSDWVNYGYTF; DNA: TGTGCCAGCTCATCAGACTGGGTTAACTATGGCTACACCTTC
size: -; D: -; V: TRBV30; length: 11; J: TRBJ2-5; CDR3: CAWSGGETQYF; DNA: TGTGCCTGGAGCGGTGGGGAGACCCAGTACTTC
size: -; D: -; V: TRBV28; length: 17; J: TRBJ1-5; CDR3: CASKAVLGVYSNQPQHF; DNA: TGTGCCAGCAAAGCAGTTTTAGGGGTTTATAGCAATCAGCCCCAGCATTTT
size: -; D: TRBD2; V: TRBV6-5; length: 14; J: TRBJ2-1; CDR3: CASSEGLGGPEQFF; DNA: TGTGCCAGCAGTGAGGGACTAGGGGGGCCCGAGCAGTTCTTC
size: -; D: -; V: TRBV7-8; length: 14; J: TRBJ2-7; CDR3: CASSFRRDSGEQYF; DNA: TGTGCCAGCAGCTTCAGAAGGGACAGCGGGGAGCAGTACTTC